These 4 T cell receptor beta chains originate from one sample sequenced in a study of T cells in Graves' hyperthyroidism and ophthalmopathy. Regions amplified from RNA transcripts were the TCR beta CDR3 regions. First-round RT-PCR targeting the TCR CDR3 was performed with the HTBI primer set. TCRdb re-called the multiplex PCR reads through MiXCR, storing one row per CDR3 protein. The data show 400,000 to 550,000 distinct CDR3 sequences, approximately 15% seen once. Input material: blood. The source is a woman under 30 with Graves' hyperthyroidism.

The CDR3 protein is CAWTRAITDTQYF. CDR3 in DNA: TGTGCCTGGACCAGGGCGATCACAGATACGCAGTATTTT. The V gene is TRBV30, the J gene TRBJ2-3, with D possibly matching TRBD1 (5 bases). Germline values: CDR1 GTSNPN, CDR2 SVGIG (reference sequence). CDR3 length equals 13 residues. V shed 4 bases and J shed 2 bases, with 10 bases lying between them.

With regard to this clonotype: A much larger clone differs by one base, so this may be a read error. The chain joins TRBV20-1 to TRBJ2-2, with D tentatively TRBD1 (5 bases). CDR3 size: 15 residues. Germline-derived CDR1 and CDR2 are DFQATT and SNEGSKA (reference sequence). CDR3 in amino acids: CSASKGGRATRELFF. The CDR3, as DNA: TGCAGTGCTAGTAAGGGCGGCAGGGCCACCAGGGAGCTGTTTTTT.

This clonotype came up once. Possible read error: a much larger clone is one base away. The CDR3 is CASRPLAGGSRGSYDEQFF. CDR3 in DNA: TGTGCCAGCAGGCCTCTAGCGGGAGGGAGCAGAGGCTCCTACGATGAGCAGTTCTTC. The gene calls are TRBV14 and TRBJ2-1; 12 bases are shared with TRBD2. Germline V gene lookup returns CDR1 SGHDN and CDR2 FVKESK. The CDR3 spans 19 residues. Full variable domain (rest looked up from reference TRBV14 and TRBJ2-1): EAGVTQFPSHSVIEKGQTVTLRCDPISGHDNLYWYRRVMGKEIKFLLHFVKESKQDESGMPNNRFLAERTGGTYSTLKVQPAELEDSGVYFCASRPLAGGSRGSYDEQFFGPGTRLTVL.

There are many counts of this clonotype. This chain connects TRBV20-1 to TRBJ1-4; 7 bases fit TRBD1. CDR1 is DFQATT, CDR2 SNEGSKA, per germline (reference sequence). This CDR3 is built from 15 residues. V was pared by 5 bases and J by 5 bases, with 11 bases of the junction left unmatched. The CDR3 region is CSALDATGSNEKLFF. For the CDR3, the DNA is TGCAGTGCTCTGGATGCGACAGGGTCGAATGAAAAACTGTTTTTT.